This TCR beta chain was found in a study of shared clonotypes between healthy human individuals. Points from the study as a whole: Expectations were that clonotype sharing among donors would be affected by sequencing depth.

In the naive CD8 group, cells lacked CD45RO and were positively selected for CCR7, so terminally differentiated effector memory CD45RA+ cells were left out. The V and J ends lost 5 bases and 2 bases, in that order; junction bases with no gene match: 13. This CDR3 is built from 17 residues. Germline lookup yields CDR1 MDHEN and CDR2 SYDVKM. Repertoires were generated with immunoSEQ multiplex PCR, while TCRdb's copy carries only in-frame clones and drops some. The sample includes hundreds of thousands of clones, roughly 95% of them seen just once. Note on this clone: The antigen remains undetermined.

Sequenced: naive CD8+ T cells sorted from blood. The receptor was derived from a woman between 25 and 40 years old in good health. This sequence joins TRBV28 and TRBJ2-7, with 9 positions matching TRBD1. The CDR3 loop reads CASSLYTGTGLTYEQYF. The DNA for the CDR3 is TGTGCCAGCAGTCTGTATACCGGGACAGGGCTGACCTACGAGCAGTACTTC. Full variable domain (rest looked up from reference TRBV28 and TRBJ2-7): DVKVTQSSRYLVKRTGEKVFLECVQDMDHENMFWYRQDPGLGLRLIYFSYDVKMKEKGDIPEGYSVSREKKERFSLILESASTNQTSMYLCASSLYTGTGLTYEQYFGPGTRLTVT.